These 6 T cell receptor beta chains came from one sample sequenced in a study of naive and memory T cell subsets. Two oligonucleotides, mixed equimolar, formed the beta constant-region primer covering TRBC1 and TRBC2. Each CDR3 protein is one row after TCRdb ran MiXCR on the UMI-ligation and nested PCR reads. The sample includes around 27,000 distinct CDR3 sequences, 9.5% to 12% seen only once; the top ten take about 15%. Sequenced material: effector memory CD4+ T cells from blood. Sample subset: effector memory, CD45RA- CD27-. The receptors shown here come from a human donor in good health.

This clonotype was detected only a few times. This chain connects TRBV6-2 or TRBV6-3 to TRBJ1-5, with D maybe TRBD1 (6 bases). Germline V CDR1 and CDR2: MNHEY, SVGEGT. The CDR3 sequence is 16 residues long. V was pared by 0 bases and J by 4 bases, with 13 bases between. CDR3 DNA: TGTGCCAGCAGTTACTCCTCTGGACAGCGAAATCAGCCCCAGCATTTT. Its protein product is CASSYSSGQRNQPQHF.

This clonotype was seen a handful of times. The CDR3 is CASSPPLRGPQYF. CDR3 in DNA: TGTGCCAGCTCACCACCGTTGAGGGGGCCGCAGTACTTC. The rearrangement joins TRBV18 to TRBJ2-7; TRBD1 matches 7 bases. Germline loops: CDR1 KGHSH, CDR2 LQKENI. CDR3 length: 13 residues. V lost 0 bases and J lost 9; bases outside the gene matches: 5.

This clonotype has a count of ten or more. The genes are TRBV18 and TRBJ2-3; D is undetermined. The germline V and J ends were trimmed by 6 bases and 6 bases, with 10 bases remaining between them. CDR3 length: 12 residues. CDR1 is KGHSH and CDR2 is LQKENI in the germline V gene. Here the CDR3 DNA reads TGTGCCAGCTCCCAACGAATGGATACGCAGTATTTT. Translation gives CASSQRMDTQYF.

The chain carries TRBV12-3 or TRBV12-4 and TRBJ2-1; D could derive from TRBD1 or TRBD2 (5 bases each). Trimming shortened V by 3 bases and J by 9 bases, and 15 bases separated the two germline ends. This CDR3 is built from 14 residues. CDR3 region: CASSFGAHFREQFF. Written as DNA, the CDR3 is TGTGCCAGCAGTTTCGGGGCCCACTTCCGTGAGCAGTTCTTC.

Ten or more counts support this clonotype. The J gene is TRBJ2-1, the V gene TRBV12-3 or TRBV12-4; 9 nucleotides agree with TRBD1. The CDR3 is 15 amino acids. The junction had 4 bases not matched to a gene; V was cut back by 2 bases and J by 5 bases. The CDR3 region has the DNA TGTGCCAGCAGTTTATGGGGGACAGGGAACAATGAGCAGTTCTTC. Its translation: CASSLWGTGNNEQFF.

This clonotype was counted a few times. This rearrangement joins TRBV12-3 or TRBV12-4 to TRBJ2-5; the D gene is possibly TRBD1 (6 bases). This CDR3 comprises 14 residues. Trimming left V 4 bases short and J 5 bases short, with 14 bases between. This CDR3 reads CASSSSRGVETQYF. DNA for the CDR3: TGTGCCAGCAGTTCAAGCAGGGGAGTGGAGACCCAGTACTTC.